The 8 T cell receptor beta chains below come from one sample, sequenced in a study of blood T cells in healthy people across ages. A J-beta primer mix and a sample-barcoded 5' primer were used in a second PCR of about 7 to 12 cycles. TCRdb itself ran the 5' RACE reads through MiXCR, one entry per CDR3 protein. The sample carries 550,000 to 800,000 distinct CDR3 sequences, 21% recorded once. The source material was blood. The receptors originated from a man in his 70s in good health.

The genes are TRBV7-2 and TRBJ1-4; 7 bases match TRBD1. With 1 base clipped from V and 0 bases from J, the junction kept 2 bases outside the gene matches. Germline V gene lookup returns CDR1 SGHTA and CDR2 FQGNSA. The CDR3 spans 16 residues. CDR3 nucleotide sequence: TGTGCCAGCAGCTTAGGGACAGGAGCAACTAATGAAAAACTGTTTTTT. Amino acids: CASSLGTGATNEKLFF.

Points on this clonotype: Since a much larger clone is just one base distant, this may be a read error. The gene calls are TRBV19 and TRBJ2-2, with D perhaps TRBD2 (6 bases). The length of the CDR3 is 17 residues. Germline V gives CDR1 LNHDA, CDR2 SQIVND (reference sequence). Written as DNA, the CDR3 is TGTGCCAGTAGTCCCCTCGGGCGGGGCGAGAACACCGGGGGGCTGTTTTTT. It codes for CASSPLGRGENTGGLFF.

CDR3 nucleotides: TGTGCCAGCAGGGACACTATCTCCTACGAGCAGTACTTC. Translation: CASRDTISYEQYF. V usage is TRBV6-5 and J usage is TRBJ2-7; D is possibly TRBD1 (5 bases). V lost 6 bases and J lost 0, with 9 bases in between. Germline V gene data show CDR1 as MNHEY and CDR2 as SVGAGI. The CDR3 loop spans 13 amino acids.

The chain carries TRBV7-9 and TRBJ2-1; the D gene is possibly TRBD2 (5 bases). The ends were cut back, 6 bases at V and 2 bases at J, with 11 bases in the middle. Germline V gives CDR1 SEHNR, CDR2 FQNEAQ (reference sequence). This CDR3 spans 14 amino acids. CDR3 loop: CASRAGLPYNEQFF. CDR3 in DNA: TGTGCCAGCAGAGCCGGACTGCCCTACAATGAGCAGTTCTTC.

There are a few counts of this clonotype. The J gene is TRBJ2-6, the V gene TRBV15, with a possible D match to TRBD1 (5 bases). V shed 7 bases and J shed 1 base, with 14 bases lying between them. This CDR3 comprises 16 residues. Germline lookup yields CDR1 LNHNV and CDR2 YYDKDF (reference sequence). The CDR3 loop is CATMRSRGSGANVLTF. The CDR3 DNA reads TGTGCCACCATGCGATCTAGGGGATCTGGGGCCAACGTCCTGACTTTC.

Only a few counts were recorded for this clonotype. The rearrangement joins TRBV5-1 to TRBJ2-3; 8 nucleotides match TRBD1. V dropped 0 bases and J dropped 5; count of bases not matched to a gene: 11. The CDR3 has 17 amino acids. CDR1 is SGHRS, CDR2 YFSETQ, per germline. CDR3 residues: CASSLVVAGGSVDTQYF. Here the CDR3 DNA reads TGCGCCAGCAGCTTGGTAGTGGCAGGGGGCTCGGTAGATACGCAGTATTTT.

The V call is TRBV5-5, the J call TRBJ2-2; TRBD1 matches 7 bases. Trimming cost V 3 bases and J 7 bases; bases outside gene matches: 9. Germline V gives CDR1 SGHKS, CDR2 YYEKEE (reference sequence). The CDR3 is 15 amino acids. The CDR3 coding sequence is TGTGCCAGCAGCTCTAGACAGGGAAGTGTCGGGGAGCTGTTTTTT. It codes for CASSSRQGSVGELFF.

The V gene is TRBV12-3 or TRBV12-4, the J gene TRBJ2-7; perhaps TRBD1 as D (6 bases). This CDR3 is 14 amino acids long. V lost 3 bases, J lost 3 bases, and 12 bases lay in between. CDR3 region: CASSFQGPDYEQYF. The CDR3 nucleotides are TGTGCCAGCAGTTTTCAGGGGCCTGACTACGAGCAGTACTTC.